This passage covers 32 T cell receptor beta chains from one sample sequenced in a study of T cell changes during pregnancy in multiple sclerosis. Some clones are missing from TCRdb's copy, which holds only in-frame ones; the method was immunoSEQ multiplex PCR. Altogether 39,000 or so clones are present, about 90% being singletons, with the ten largest covering roughly an eighth. The sample was CD8+ T cells from peripheral blood mononuclear cells, taken after pregnancy. All receptors derive from a female donor with multiple sclerosis, enrolled in a pregnancy study.

The chain employs TRBV7-3 and TRBJ1-1, with 7 nucleotides matching TRBD1. In germline, CDR1 is SGHTA, CDR2 FQGTGA. The V gene end was trimmed by 4 bases and the J gene end by 0 bases; junction bases not matched to a gene: 5. The CDR3 contains 15 residues. The CDR3: CASSSPDRMNTEAFF. Here the CDR3 DNA reads TGTGCCAGCAGCTCCCCGGACAGGATGAACACTGAAGCTTTCTTT.

The chain joins TRBV15 to TRBJ1-2; 10 bases align to TRBD1. The ends lost 1 base at V and 7 bases at J; junction bases unmatched: 15. This CDR3 contains 18 residues. Germline lookup yields CDR1 LNHNV and CDR2 YYDKDF (reference sequence). In nucleotides, the CDR3 is TGTGCCACCAGCAGAGGACTTACCACCGGGACAGGGGTTGGTGGCTACACCTTC. Translating it yields CATSRGLTTGTGVGGYTF.

The genes are TRBV2 and TRBJ2-1; D perhaps matches TRBD2 (5 bases). The V end was cut by 7 bases, the J end by 3 bases, with 13 bases between. The V gene's germline CDR1 is SNHLY and CDR2 FYNNEI. The CDR3 is 14 amino acids. The CDR3 spells CASTGGLVYNEQFF. CDR3 coding DNA: TGTGCCAGCACCGGAGGCCTGGTCTACAATGAGCAGTTCTTC.

The chain joins TRBV27 to TRBJ1-2; D might be TRBD1 (6 bases). V lost 6 bases and J lost 0, with 17 bases in between. This CDR3 comprises 16 residues. Germline loops: CDR1 MNHEY, CDR2 SMNVEV (reference sequence). This CDR3 reads CASSRDRYTSNYGYTF. DNA for the CDR3: TGTGCCAGCAGCAGAGACAGGTATACCTCTAACTATGGCTACACCTTC.

The V call is TRBV27, the J call TRBJ2-1, with TRBD2 matching 8 bases. CDR3 length: 16 residues. J gave up 2 bases and V 4 bases, and 7 bases lay outside the gene matches. The germline gives CDR1 MNHEY, CDR2 SMNVEV (reference sequence). This CDR3 is CASSSRLALTYNEQFF. The CDR3 nucleotides are TGTGCCAGCAGTTCCAGACTAGCGTTAACCTACAATGAGCAGTTCTTC.

This clone was seen only a few times. The V gene is TRBV27, the J gene TRBJ1-5; possible D gene TRBD1, 5 bases. The CDR3 is made up of 14 amino acids. The V end lost 8 bases, the J end lost 4 bases, and 15 bases lay between the germline ends. The germline CDR1 and CDR2 sequences are MNHEY and SMNVEV (reference sequence). Here the CDR3 reads CASSQGRWNQPQHF. The DNA for the CDR3 is TGTGCCAGCTCCCAGGGAAGGTGGAATCAGCCCCAGCATTTT.

The rearrangement links TRBV4-2 to TRBJ2-2, with D tentatively TRBD2 (6 bases). Germline V lookup: CDR1 LGHNA, CDR2 YNFKEQ. The V gene lost 1 base and the J gene lost 1 base, with 10 bases spanning the gap. The CDR3 covers 16 residues. In nucleotides, the CDR3 is TGTGCCAGCAGCCAAGTCTACGGGAGGAACACCGGGGAGCTGTTTTTT. This codes for CASSQVYGRNTGELFF.

This rearrangement joins TRBV12-5 to TRBJ2-2; 8 nucleotides match TRBD1. From germline, CDR1 is LGHNT and CDR2 FRNRAP. The CDR3 consists of 13 residues. With V trimmed by 1 base and J by 8 bases, 0 bases remained unmatched. DNA of the CDR3: TGTGCTAGTGGTTTGGGACAGGGGGGGGAGCTGTTTTTT. It translates to CASGLGQGGELFF.

The chain recombines TRBV5-8 with TRBJ1-4; D may be TRBD1 (6 bases). This CDR3 is 14 amino acids long. Looked up from germline, CDR1 is SGHTS and CDR2 is YDEGEE. With 1 base removed from V and 7 bases from J, the gap between germline ends came to 11 bases. CDR3 DNA: TGTGCCAGCAGCTTGCAGGGGATGGGTGAAAAACTGTTTTTT. The encoded protein is CASSLQGMGEKLFF.

The chain uses TRBV30 and TRBJ1-5; the D gene is possibly TRBD1 (6 bases). Trimming left V 2 bases short and J 2 bases short, with 16 bases between. Germline assignment: CDR1 GTSNPN and CDR2 SVGIG (reference sequence). There are 16 residues in the CDR3. The CDR3 region is CAWSLGTYDGNQPQHF. The CDR3 DNA sequence: TGTGCCTGGAGTCTCGGGACATATGACGGCAATCAGCCCCAGCATTTT.

J is TRBJ1-1 and V is TRBV19; D is perhaps TRBD1 (6 bases). Germline lookup yields CDR1 LNHDA and CDR2 SQIVND (reference sequence). V lost 7 bases and J 1 base, leaving 10 bases between the germline ends. The CDR3 runs to 13 residues. For the CDR3, the DNA is TGTGCCAGTAACATACAGGGGAACACTGAAGCTTTCTTT. Protein sequence: CASNIQGNTEAFF.

The J gene is TRBJ2-7, the V gene TRBV5-6; TRBD1 matches at 7 bases. The CDR3 length is 14 residues. In germline, CDR1 is SGHDT, CDR2 YYEEEE. After removal of 2 bases from V and 3 bases from J, the junction contained 5 bases not matched to a gene. The CDR3 bases are TGTGCCAGCAGCTTCGGGACAGCTTTCTACGAGCAGTACTTC. Encoded protein: CASSFGTAFYEQYF.

As for this clone: The same CDR3 is also encoded by other DNA sequences in this sample. The rearrangement links TRBV7-9 to TRBJ2-7; TRBD1 matches 10 bases. After removal of 2 bases from V and 5 bases from J, the junction contained 3 bases not matched to a gene. Germline CDR1 SEHNR, CDR2 FQNEAQ (reference sequence). The CDR3 spans 14 residues. Here the CDR3 reads CASSLRQGAHEQYF. CDR3 coding DNA: TGTGCCAGCAGCTTAAGACAGGGGGCCCACGAGCAGTACTTC.

V usage is TRBV7-8 and J usage is TRBJ1-6; the D gene is possibly TRBD1 (6 bases). The CDR3 runs 15 residues. V lost 3 bases and J 7 bases, leaving 13 bases between the germline ends. CDR1 and CDR2 from the germline V gene are SGHVS and FQNEAQ. Here the CDR3 reads CASSLGGAVNSPLHF. CDR3 coding DNA: TGTGCCAGCAGCTTGGGGGGGGCGGTGAATTCACCCCTCCACTTT.

The chain combines TRBV5-5 with TRBJ2-1; tentative D call: TRBD2 (5 bases). CDR1 and CDR2 (germline): SGHKS, YYEKEE (reference sequence). Trimming pared 5 bases from V and 1 base from J, leaving 13 bases between. The CDR3 runs to 15 residues. The CDR3 reads CASRPDWESYNEQFF. CDR3 bases: TGTGCCAGCAGGCCAGACTGGGAGTCCTACAATGAGCAGTTCTTC.

V and J are TRBV25-1 and TRBJ1-2; 7 nucleotides line up with TRBD1. Germline CDR1 is MGHDK and CDR2 is SYGVNS. CDR3 length: 16 amino acids. Trimming cost V 6 bases and J 0 bases; bases outside gene matches: 10. The CDR3 DNA reads as TGTGCCAGCAGAGACCCGACAGGGCCGACTAACTATGGCTACACCTTC. It yields the protein CASRDPTGPTNYGYTF.

V gene TRBV11-2 combines with J gene TRBJ2-7; TRBD1 matches at 8 bases. Germline V lookup: CDR1 SGHAT, CDR2 FQNNGV. CDR3 length: 13 amino acids. V trimming: 1 base; J trimming: 7 bases; junction bases outside the gene matches: 3. The CDR3 nucleotides are TGTGCCAGCAGCTTAGCCAGGGGGCAAGAGCAGTACTTC. Translation: CASSLARGQEQYF.

This chain uses TRBV30 with TRBJ2-7, with TRBD2 matching over 11 bases. Germline-derived CDR1 and CDR2 are GTSNPN and SVGIG (reference sequence). The CDR3 is made up of 15 amino acids. The V gene end was trimmed by 4 bases and the J gene end by 4 bases; junction bases not matched to a gene: 9. This CDR3 reads CAWKTGTSGTYEQYF. The CDR3 region has the DNA TGTGCCTGGAAGACGGGGACTAGCGGTACTTACGAGCAGTACTTC.

The rearrangement links TRBV5-5 to TRBJ2-7; D might be TRBD2 (5 bases). CDR1 and CDR2 (germline): SGHKS, YYEKEE (reference sequence). With 1 base removed from V and 2 bases from J, the gap between germline ends came to 7 bases. The CDR3 runs to 13 residues. The CDR3 region is CASSLNSAYEQYF. CDR3 in DNA: TGTGCCAGCAGCTTGAATAGCGCCTACGAGCAGTACTTC. The full variable domain, completed using reference TRBV5-5 and TRBJ2-7, is DAGVTQSPTHLIKTRGQQVTLRCSPISGHKSVSWYQQVLGQGPQFIFQYYEKEERGRGNFPDRFSARQFPNYSSELNVNALLLGDSALYLCASSLNSAYEQYFGPGTRLTVT.

The V gene is TRBV28, the J gene TRBJ2-7; TRBD2 matches at 10 bases. The J segment lost 7 bases and the V segment lost 2 bases, leaving 11 bases of the junction unmatched. Per the germline V gene, CDR1 is MDHEN and CDR2 is SYDVKM. This CDR3 contains 16 residues. The CDR3 DNA reads as TGTGCCAGCAGTTTACTAGCGGGAGCAAGGGCGGAAGAGCAGTACTTC. This translates into CASSLLAGARAEEQYF.

The chain uses TRBV7-9 and TRBJ1-4; TRBD1 agrees at 7 bases. CDR3 length: 15 residues. Per germline, CDR1 SEHNR and CDR2 FQNEAQ (reference sequence). V shed 5 bases and J 8 bases; nucleotides not matched to a gene: 11. For the CDR3, the DNA is TGTGCCAGCAGCCTAGGAGGGGGCCAGGTAGAAAAACTGTTTTTT. Protein: CASSLGGGQVEKLFF.

The rearrangement uses TRBV6-1 and TRBJ2-3, with 7 positions matching TRBD1. This CDR3 is 16 amino acids long. Trimming at V came to 5 bases and at J to 6 bases, leaving 14 bases not matched to a gene. CDR1 MNHNS and CDR2 SASEGT come from the germline V gene. The CDR3 region is CASSKGGQYLRDTQYF. The DNA of the CDR3 is TGTGCCAGCAGTAAAGGGGGACAGTACCTTAGGGATACGCAGTATTTT.

The chain combines TRBV27 with TRBJ2-5; 8 bases are a match to TRBD1. The CDR3 spans 15 residues. The ends lost 2 bases at V and 5 bases at J; junction bases unmatched: 7. Per the germline V gene, CDR1 is MNHEY and CDR2 is SMNVEV (reference sequence). The CDR3 DNA follows: TGTGCCAGCAGTTTAAGGGACAGGTCAGGGGAGACCCAGTACTTC. Translation gives CASSLRDRSGETQYF.

This chain uses TRBV28 with TRBJ1-4; TRBD1 is a possible D gene (5 bases). The CDR3 has 11 amino acids. With 3 bases removed from V and 14 bases from J, the gap between germline ends came to 10 bases. The germline V gene encodes CDR1 MDHEN and CDR2 SYDVKM. The CDR3 nucleotides read TGTGCCAGCAGTTTTGGGGGGGTTCTGTTTTTT. Amino acid sequence: CASSFGGVLFF.

The chain combines TRBV12-5 with TRBJ1-2; 8 bases align to TRBD1. CDR3 length: 16 residues. Germline CDR1 and CDR2: LGHNT and FRNRAP. Trimming at V came to 2 bases and at J to 0 bases, leaving 5 bases not matched to a gene. The CDR3 DNA sequence: TGTGCTAGTGGTTTGCTCCGACAGGGGACTAACTATGGCTACACCTTC. Its translation is CASGLLRQGTNYGYTF.

The count of this clone is one. V is TRBV27 and J is TRBJ2-2; D gene unclear. This CDR3 has 14 amino acids. From germline, CDR1 is MNHEY and CDR2 SMNVEV (reference sequence). Trimming took off 3 bases at V and 0 bases at J, with 5 bases between the two ends. In DNA form, the CDR3 reads TGTGCCAGCAGTTTGTCCGCGAACACCGGGGAGCTGTTTTTT. Residues: CASSLSANTGELFF.

In DNA, the CDR3 is TGTGCCAGCAGCGTAGGAGGAAGTGAGCAGTTCTTC. Encoded protein: CASSVGGSEQFF. The chain combines TRBV9 with TRBJ2-1; D is uncertain. Germline V gene data show CDR1 as SGDLS and CDR2 as YYNGEE. The CDR3 covers 12 residues. V dropped 0 bases and J dropped 9 bases, with 7 bases sitting between them.

The chain combines TRBV15 with TRBJ2-7; perhaps TRBD2 as D (6 bases). Germline-derived CDR1 and CDR2 are LNHNV and YYDKDF (reference sequence). CDR3 length: 16 amino acids. V dropped 1 base and J dropped 0 bases, with 13 bases sitting between them. CDR3 nucleotides: TGTGCCACCAGCAGAGCTGGGACTTTGAGCTCCTACGAGCAGTACTTC. This encodes CATSRAGTLSSYEQYF. Based on the CDR3 plus reference TRBV15 and TRBJ2-7, the full variable domain is DAMVIQNPRYQVTQFGKPVTLSCSQTLNHNVMYWYQQKSSQAPKLLFHYYDKDFNNEADTPDNFQSRRPNTSFCFLDIRSPGLGDTAMYLCATSRAGTLSSYEQYFGPGTRLTVT.

The J gene is TRBJ2-3, the V gene TRBV27; the D gene is possibly TRBD2 (7 bases). This CDR3 is built from 14 residues. V lost 8 bases, J lost 2 bases, and 14 bases lay in between. Germline V CDR1 and CDR2: MNHEY, SMNVEV (reference sequence). The CDR3 loop reads CASRRGGNTDTQYF. CDR3 coding DNA: TGTGCCAGCCGAAGGGGGGGGAACACAGATACGCAGTATTTT.

This chain uses TRBV9 with TRBJ1-1, with unresolved D. CDR1 SGDLS and CDR2 YYNGEE come from the germline V gene. V lost 4 bases and J 1 base, leaving 11 bases between the germline ends. The CDR3 spans 14 residues. The CDR3 spells CASSPLGGNTEAFF. For the CDR3, the DNA is TGTGCCAGCAGCCCCTTGGGAGGGAACACTGAAGCTTTCTTT.

This rearrangement joins TRBV4-1 to TRBJ2-7; 14 nucleotides align to TRBD2. CDR3 length equals 18 residues. CDR1 is MGHRA and CDR2 is YSYEKL in the germline V gene. The ends lost 3 bases at V and 5 bases at J; junction bases unmatched: 12. For the CDR3, the DNA is TGCGCCAGCAGCCACTCCGGGACTAGCGGGAGATGGGTGGACGAGCAGTACTTC. It encodes CASSHSGTSGRWVDEQYF.

The V and J genes are TRBV19 and TRBJ2-3; D is undetermined. Trimming left V 3 bases short and J 1 base short, with 5 bases between. The germline CDR1 and CDR2 sequences are LNHDA and SQIVND (reference sequence). CDR3 length: 13 amino acids. The CDR3: CASSITGTDTQYF. In DNA, the CDR3 is TGTGCCAGTAGTATCACTGGCACAGATACGCAGTATTTT.